The following is a T cell receptor (beta chain) sequence with its context. The data were taken from a study of T cells of healthy individuals. In TCRdb, the 5' RACE reads were re-called with MiXCR into one record per CDR3 protein. Among about 96,000 distinct CDR3 sequences listed, approximately 18% were seen once. The TCR was taken from a human donor in good health.

The CDR3, as DNA: TGCGCCAGCAGCTTGGGACTAGCGGGAGGGTTTGAGACCCAGTACTTC. Its protein product is CASSLGLAGGFETQYF. The genes are TRBV5-1 and TRBJ2-5; 14 bases line up with TRBD2. The V gene end was trimmed by 0 bases and the J gene end by 5 bases; junction bases not matched to a gene: 3. Germline CDR1 is SGHRS and CDR2 is YFSETQ. The CDR3 is 16 amino acids.